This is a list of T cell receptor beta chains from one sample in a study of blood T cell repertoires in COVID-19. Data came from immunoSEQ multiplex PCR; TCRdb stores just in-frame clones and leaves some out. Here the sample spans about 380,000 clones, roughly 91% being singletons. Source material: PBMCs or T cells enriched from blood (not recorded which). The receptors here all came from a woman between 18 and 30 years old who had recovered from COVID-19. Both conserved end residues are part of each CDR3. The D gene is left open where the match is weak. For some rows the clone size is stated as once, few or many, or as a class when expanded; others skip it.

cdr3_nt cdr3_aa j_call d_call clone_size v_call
TGTGCCAGCAGCTTAGTGGGGCCCTGGGGAAATCAGCCCCAGCATTTT CASSLVGPWGNQPQHF TRBJ1-5 - once TRBV7-2
TGTGCCAGCAGCAGACAGGACCTAAAAAACATTCAGTACTTC CASSRQDLKNIQYF TRBJ2-4 - - TRBV6-5
TGCAGCGTTGAAGATCGGGACAGGGGGAAGACCCAGTACTTC CSVEDRDRGKTQYF TRBJ2-5 TRBD1 - TRBV29-1
TGTGCCAGCAGTGAATCGGCAGGGGAGGCCAACGTCCTGACTTTC CASSESAGEANVLTF TRBJ2-6 - - TRBV6-1
TGTGCCATCAGTGACGCAGGGCCCTATAATTCACCCCTCCACTTT CAISDAGPYNSPLHF TRBJ1-6 - - TRBV10-3
TGTGCCAGCAGTCTACGGGGGGGCAACAATGAGCAGTTCTTC CASSLRGGNNEQFF TRBJ2-1 TRBD2 once TRBV6-5
TGTGCCGGACAGGGGGAAGGAAACACCATATATTTT CAGQGEGNTIYF TRBJ1-3 TRBD1 - TRBV2
TGTGCCAGCAGTGAAGCGCTACGGACAGTCTCCTATGGCTACACCTTC CASSEALRTVSYGYTF TRBJ1-2 - - TRBV6-1
TGTGCCAGCAGTCGTAGCCCGTCCCTTTTCATGGACTTAACAGAGACCCAGTACTTC CASSRSPSLFMDLTETQYF TRBJ2-5 - - TRBV6-6
TGTGCCAGCAGTTCAGAGAAGACGGGGACAGTGTACGAGCAGTACTTC CASSSEKTGTVYEQYF TRBJ2-7 TRBD1 - TRBV27
TGTGCCTGGAGTAAGGACCGGGACAGGGGGAACACTGAAGCTTTCTTT CAWSKDRDRGNTEAFF TRBJ1-1 TRBD1 - TRBV30
TGTGCTAGCAGCCCCGCGGGGGGGCCAGGAGAGACCCAGTACTTC CASSPAGGPGETQYF TRBJ2-5 TRBD2 - TRBV7-7
TGTGCCAGCAGCTCCAGGGGTAGCTATGGCTACACCTTC CASSSRGSYGYTF TRBJ1-2 - - TRBV11-2
TGTGCCAGCAGCTTTAGCGGGGGGGCTGCCAATGAGCAGTTCTTC CASSFSGGAANEQFF TRBJ2-1 TRBD2 - TRBV7-9
TGTGCCAGCAGCGAAACGGGCCGGAGGGAGACCCAGTACTTC CASSETGRRETQYF TRBJ2-5 - - TRBV5-4
TGTGCCAGCAGCTCCCGGGGAGAGTTCGGCTATGGCTACACCTTC CASSSRGEFGYGYTF TRBJ1-2 - - TRBV9
TGCGCCAGCAGCCACCCAGGGGGCAAGAACACTGAAGCTTTCTTT CASSHPGGKNTEAFF TRBJ1-1 TRBD1 - TRBV4-1
TGTGCCAGCACGGGAAATGGGCCCCAGCATTTT CASTGNGPQHF TRBJ1-5 - - TRBV28
TGTGCCTGGAGTCCGGACAGGGGGGCTTTCTTT CAWSPDRGAFF TRBJ1-1 TRBD1 - TRBV30
TGTGCCAGCAGTTACTCGGTAGCTAGCGGCACAGATACGCAGTATTTT CASSYSVASGTDTQYF TRBJ2-3 - - TRBV6-5
TGTGCCAGCAGCTTAGATCGGGAGGGGGGAAATTCACCCCTCCACTTT CASSLDREGGNSPLHF TRBJ1-6 - once TRBV11-3
TGTGCCAGCAGCCTCAGGTCCACTGAAGCTTTCTTT CASSLRSTEAFF TRBJ1-1 - - TRBV7-8
TGTGCCAGCAGGCCCCAGACAGGGGGTATGGACGAGCAGTACTTC CASRPQTGGMDEQYF TRBJ2-7 TRBD1 - TRBV2
TGCGCCAGCAGCCAAGAATTAGCGGGGGGACTTTCCACAGATACGCAGTATTTT CASSQELAGGLSTDTQYF TRBJ2-3 TRBD2 - TRBV4-1
TGTGCCAGCAGCAAGGCCCGCCCCCGACAGCCCACTAACTATGGCTACACCTTC CASSKARPRQPTNYGYTF TRBJ1-2 - - TRBV21-1
TGTGCTAGTGGTTTGGTTTATCTCGGACAGGTGCCTAGGAACGATCAGCCCCAGCATTTT CASGLVYLGQVPRNDQPQHF TRBJ1-5 TRBD1 once TRBV12-5
TGTGCCACCAGTGGGCCTACTCGCGGGGGGAAAAATGAGCAGTTCTTC CATSGPTRGGKNEQFF TRBJ2-1 TRBD2 - TRBV24-1
TGTGCCAGCAGCGTAGGGGCAGGGCACTCTGGGGCCAACGTCCTGACTTTC CASSVGAGHSGANVLTF TRBJ2-6 - - TRBV9
TGTGCCAGCAGCAAAGAACAGATCTACGAGCAGTACTTC CASSKEQIYEQYF TRBJ2-7 - - TRBV21-1
TGTGCCAGCAGCTACAAAGGACAGGGCGGGACAGATACGCAGTATTTT CASSYKGQGGTDTQYF TRBJ2-3 TRBD1 - TRBV11-3
TGTGCCAGCAGCTCGAACCAGGGCCCATCGACCTACGAGCAGTACTTC CASSSNQGPSTYEQYF TRBJ2-7 - - TRBV7-2
TGTGCCAGCAGCCCGCGGACAGGGGACTATAATTCACCCCTCCACTTT CASSPRTGDYNSPLHF TRBJ1-6 TRBD1 - TRBV7-8
TGTGCCAGCAGTCCAAAACTAGCGGGGCGGGAGACCCAGTACTTC CASSPKLAGRETQYF TRBJ2-5 TRBD2 once TRBV28
TGTGCCAGCAGTTATAGGTTGGGGCAGGTAGATACGCAGTATTTT CASSYRLGQVDTQYF TRBJ2-3 - - TRBV11-2
TGTGCCAGCAGCCAAGGGACTAGCGCGGAGATTAACGAGCAGTACTTC CASSQGTSAEINEQYF TRBJ2-7 TRBD2 - TRBV4-2
TGTGCCAGCAGCCCCCCAGGGGACTACTACAATGAGCAGTTCTTC CASSPPGDYYNEQFF TRBJ2-1 - few TRBV5-6
TGTGCCAGCAGCCAAGCGGCTTCGGGCACCGGGGAGCTGTTTTTT CASSQAASGTGELFF TRBJ2-2 - - TRBV3-1/TRBV3-2
TGCGCCAGCAGCTTTGGTCAGGGGTCCTACGAGCAGTACTTC CASSFGQGSYEQYF TRBJ2-7 - - TRBV5-1
TGTGCCAGCAGCCCGACAGGGGGACTCTATGGCTACACCTTC CASSPTGGLYGYTF TRBJ1-2 TRBD1 - TRBV5-5
TGTGCCAGCAGCCAAGATTTCCGGGGAAACTCAATTCGAACACGATTGTCCGGGGAGCTGTTTTTT CASSQDFRGNSIRTRLSGELFF TRBJ2-2 - - TRBV4-2
TGTGCCAGTAGTTTCCGGGACAGAATATTGGGCTACACCTTC CASSFRDRILGYTF TRBJ1-2 TRBD1 - TRBV19
TGTGCCACAATCAGGGGAAGGCGGGACACTGAAGCTTTCTTT CATIRGRRDTEAFF TRBJ1-1 - few TRBV2
TGTGCCAGCAGTCGGGGTCAGGACAGGGCCTACAATGAGCAGTTCTTC CASSRGQDRAYNEQFF TRBJ2-1 TRBD1 - TRBV3-1/TRBV3-2
TGTGCCAGAGGGGGGGCCGCCAGGCCCCAAGAGACCCAGTACTTC CARGGAARPQETQYF TRBJ2-5 - - TRBV27
TGTGCCAGCAGCCCTCAACTAGACTACGAGCAGTACTTC CASSPQLDYEQYF TRBJ2-7 - - TRBV7-2
TGTGCCAGCAGCCCTAACGATCGAGGTGAAAAACTGTTTTTT CASSPNDRGEKLFF TRBJ1-4 - - TRBV7-8
TGTGCCAGCTCACTCGGTTCCGGGGAGCTGTTTTTT CASSLGSGELFF TRBJ2-2 - - TRBV18
TGTGCCAGCAGTTCACAGGGGAGCTCCTATAATTCACCCCTCCACTTT CASSSQGSSYNSPLHF TRBJ1-6 TRBD1 - TRBV7-2
TGTGCCAGCTCAATCCAGGGGGGCACAGATACGCAGTATTTT CASSIQGGTDTQYF TRBJ2-3 TRBD1 - TRBV18
TGCGCCAGCAGCGCTCCGGGACAGGGGATTCGTGGCTACACCTTC CASSAPGQGIRGYTF TRBJ1-2 TRBD1 - TRBV4-1
TGTGCCAGCAGCTTGGAACAGGGGGCAAGGGAGCCCCAGCATTTT CASSLEQGAREPQHF TRBJ1-5 TRBD1 - TRBV5-8
TGTGCCAGCACCACCGGGACAGGGAGCGGAGCCAAAAACATTCAGTACTTC CASTTGTGSGAKNIQYF TRBJ2-4 - - TRBV21-1
TGCGCCAGCAGCCAAGATGTGGGGACAGAAAACTATGGCTACACCTTC CASSQDVGTENYGYTF TRBJ1-2 TRBD1 - TRBV4-3
TGTGCCAGCAGCACAGGGGATCCCAATCAGCCCCAGCATTTT CASSTGDPNQPQHF TRBJ1-5 TRBD1 - TRBV7-8
TGTGCCACCTACCGATCGACTAAAAACACAGATACGCAGTATTTT CATYRSTKNTDTQYF TRBJ2-3 - - TRBV10-3
TGTGCCAGCCATACCGGGGGGCTCGGGAATGAGCAGTTCTTC CASHTGGLGNEQFF TRBJ2-1 - once TRBV3-1/TRBV3-2
TGCGCCAGCAGCTTGGGGCAGGGGTCCATGAACACTGAAGCTTTCTTT CASSLGQGSMNTEAFF TRBJ1-1 - - TRBV5-1
TGTGCCAGCAGCCCCCGGACAGGGGGATATTCTGGGGCCAACGTCCTGACTTTC CASSPRTGGYSGANVLTF TRBJ2-6 TRBD1 - TRBV3-1/TRBV3-2